This T cell receptor beta chain was sequenced during a study of T cell repertoires in cytomegalovirus infection. In the study overall: Matching HLA type and CMV infection were both indicated by public TCR beta signatures.

Worth noting for this clonotype: The antigen is unknown.

In germline, CDR1 is MNHEY, CDR2 SVGEGT. The CDR3 length is 15 residues. V shed 2 bases and J shed 4 bases, with 11 bases lying between them. TCRdb passed the reads through MiXCR, listing each CDR3 protein once. The sample lists about 46,000 distinct CDR3 sequences; roughly 18% were seen once. This receptor was identified in a human donor in good health (CMV status not recorded). Some clones in this sample may be carry-over from other donors' samples. The sample was CD8+ T cells from cultured PBMCs, taken from culture after CMV antigen stimulation. The chain has TRBV6-2 or TRBV6-3 and TRBJ2-2, with unresolved D. CDR3 residues: CASSYPVDLTGELFF. CDR3 sequence (DNA): TGTGCCAGCAGTTACCCAGTCGATCTCACCGGGGAGCTGTTTTTT.